This T cell receptor (beta chain) was recorded in a study of CD8+CD57+ T cells in acquired aplastic anemia. The wider study: Sorting CD4+ and CD8+ cells gave DNA averaging around 3 ug. Healthy donor CD4+ samples were sequenced to a depth that averaged roughly 9.9 million reads. General study findings and limits: Found in both controls and patients were about 30 CD8+ CDR3 sequences. Patients and healthy controls showed no significant CD8+ Simpson's diversity difference.

A note on this clonotype: What it binds is not known.

TCR beta VDJ and CDR3 profiles were obtained from a genomic DNA template. TCRdb processed the reads anew with MiXCR; each CDR3 protein has one entry. The profile shows approximately 70,000 distinct CDR3 sequences, about 56% of them singletons. Losses at the gene ends were 0 bases for V and 7 bases for J; bases not matched to a gene: 9. Looked up from germline, CDR1 is MGHDK and CDR2 is SYGVNS. The CDR3 extends over 16 amino acids. Sequences were obtained from sorted CD4+, CD8+, or CD8+CD57+ T cells (not recorded which) from PBMCs. The receptor comes from a human donor in good health, serving as a control. This chain uses TRBV25-1 with TRBJ1-2, with TRBD1 matching 9 bases. The CDR3 DNA is TGTGCCAGCAGTGAATATCCGGGACAGGGAACCAGTGGCTACACCTTC. It codes for CASSEYPGQGTSGYTF.